These 5 T cell receptor beta chains originate from one sample sequenced in a study of regulatory T cells in long-lasting Graves disease. The time point: persistent/refractory GD, antithyroid drugs over 5 years with positive TRAb. From PBMCs, RNA was extracted and then used to make the TCR library. iRepertoire HTBI primers and Arm-PCR of CDR3 regions built TCR beta libraries. Via MiXCR, TCRdb re-called the multiplex PCR reads, giving one row per CDR3 protein. Here the sample spans some 280,000 distinct CDR3 sequences, roughly a fifth being singletons. The sequencing used peripheral blood mononuclear cells (PBMCs), collected when the disease was refractory, from a patient treated with antithyroid drugs. These receptors were collected from a female donor with Graves disease.

This clonotype has a count of ten or more. The gene calls are TRBV18 and TRBJ2-5; TRBD1 might be the D (5 bases). From germline, CDR1 is KGHSH and CDR2 LQKENI. The CDR3 is 14 residues long. V was cut by 2 bases and J by 2 bases, with 9 bases left in between. In DNA form, the CDR3 reads TGTGCCAGCTCACCATCCAGGGCACAAGAGACCCAGTACTTC. Protein product: CASSPSRAQETQYF.

This sequence joins TRBV5-1 and TRBJ1-3; D might be TRBD1 (5 bases). The CDR3 loop spans 14 amino acids. CDR1 and CDR2 from the germline V gene are SGHRS and YFSETQ. With 5 bases removed from V and 3 bases from J, the gap between germline ends came to 12 bases. This chain's CDR3 is CASRKGSSGNTIYF. The CDR3 region has the DNA TGCGCCAGCAGGAAGGGGAGTAGTGGAAACACCATATATTTT.

This clonotype was found many times. For the CDR3, the DNA is TGTGCCAGCAGCCTGGGGACAGCTTACATTGGTGGCTACACCTTC. Residues: CASSLGTAYIGGYTF. The gene calls are TRBV5-6 and TRBJ1-2, with 7 bases fitting TRBD1. Germline-derived CDR1 and CDR2 are SGHDT and YYEEEE. V was clipped by 4 bases and J by 7 bases; unmatched bases: 13. The CDR3 is 15 amino acids.

V gene TRBV27 combines with J gene TRBJ2-7, with D possibly matching TRBD1 (5 bases). From germline, CDR1 is MNHEY and CDR2 SMNVEV (reference sequence). The CDR3 spans 14 residues. Between the trimmed V and J ends, which lost 0 bases and 4 bases, there was a span of 10 bases. The CDR3 reads CASSLSTGSYEQYF. The CDR3 bases are TGTGCCAGCAGTTTATCAACAGGTAGTTACGAGCAGTACTTC.

Points on this clonotype: One end of the junction varies from germline; a read error may be responsible. The chain combines TRBV29-1 with TRBJ2-7, with no clear D. Germline V lookup: CDR1 SQVTM, CDR2 ANQGSEA. The CDR3 covers 12 residues. CDR3: CGVVSGPYEQYF. In DNA, the CDR3 is TGCGGCGTTGTATCCGGACCCTACGAGCAGTACTTC.